This T cell receptor (beta chain) was identified in a study of T cell repertoires in cytomegalovirus infection. This clonotype was seen a handful of times. As yet, its antigen is unknown. The V gene's germline CDR1 is SEHNR and CDR2 FQNEAQ (reference sequence). J gave up 5 bases and V 5 bases, and 6 bases lay outside the gene matches. The CDR3 covers 13 residues. TCRdb fed the reads into MiXCR, producing one record per CDR3 protein. Here the sample spans hundreds of thousands of distinct CDR3 sequences, 32% being singletons. This TCR was sampled from a human donor in good health (CMV status not recorded). Some clones in this sample may be carry-over from other donors' samples. This chain joins TRBV7-9 and TRBJ2-7, with TRBD1 identical over 7 bases. The sequenced sample was cultured CD8+ T cells from PBMCs, obtained from culture after CMV antigen stimulation. CDR3 loop: CASSTDRAHEQYF. The CDR3 DNA reads TGTGCCAGCAGCACCGACAGGGCTCACGAGCAGTACTTC.